The 4 T cell receptor beta chains presented below share a single source sample, sequenced in a study of blood T cell repertoires in COVID-19. Clones were read by immunoSEQ multiplex PCR, and TCRdb kept only the in-frame ones, dropping some. The sample lists approximately 200,000 clones, 65% to 90% seen once, with 3.5% to 5% in the top ten. The sample consisted of peripheral blood. These TCRs come from a middle-aged man with acute or convalescent COVID-19.

The chain joins TRBV5-8 to TRBJ1-2; 7 bases are a match to TRBD1. The CDR3 totals 15 residues. Germline CDR1 is SGHTS and CDR2 is YDEGEE. The V segment lost 3 bases and the J segment 4 bases; nucleotides outside the gene matches: 9. The CDR3 protein is CASSYPGTASYGYTF. In DNA form, the CDR3 reads TGTGCCAGCAGCTACCCCGGGACAGCCTCCTATGGCTACACCTTC.

This clone was seen once. The chain recombines TRBV5-5 with TRBJ1-2, with D maybe TRBD1 (5 bases). The V and J ends lost 2 bases and 3 bases respectively, with 17 bases between them. Germline V gene lookup returns CDR1 SGHKS and CDR2 YYEKEE (reference sequence). CDR3 length equals 16 residues. The CDR3 DNA sequence: TGTGCCAGCAGCTTCCTGGGGGGGAACGATGACTATGGCTACACCTTC. This gives the protein CASSFLGGNDDYGYTF.

On this clone: One end of the junction does not line up with germline, which may come from a read error. The V gene is TRBV5-5, the J gene TRBJ2-7, with D possibly matching TRBD1 (5 bases). There are 13 residues in the CDR3. Germline V gene sequence: CDR1 SGHKS, CDR2 YYEKEE (reference sequence). CDR3: CASSLAPGHTQHF. The DNA for the CDR3 is TGTGCCAGCAGCTTGGCCCCAGGACATACCCAACACTTC. The full variable domain, completed using reference TRBV5-5 and TRBJ2-7, is DAGVTQSPTHLIKTRGQQVTLRCSPISGHKSVSWYQQVLGQGPQFIFQYYEKEERGRGNFPDRFSARQFPNYSSELNVNALLLGDSALYLCASSLAPGHTQHFGPGTRLTVT.

V usage is TRBV5-1 and J usage is TRBJ2-3; D unclear. Germline CDR1 is SGHRS and CDR2 is YFSETQ. The length of the CDR3 is 14 residues. The V gene lost 0 bases and the J gene lost 2 bases, with 7 bases spanning the gap. The CDR3 spells CASSLGQDTDTQYF. The CDR3 nucleotides read TGCGCCAGCAGCTTGGGGCAAGACACAGATACGCAGTATTTT.